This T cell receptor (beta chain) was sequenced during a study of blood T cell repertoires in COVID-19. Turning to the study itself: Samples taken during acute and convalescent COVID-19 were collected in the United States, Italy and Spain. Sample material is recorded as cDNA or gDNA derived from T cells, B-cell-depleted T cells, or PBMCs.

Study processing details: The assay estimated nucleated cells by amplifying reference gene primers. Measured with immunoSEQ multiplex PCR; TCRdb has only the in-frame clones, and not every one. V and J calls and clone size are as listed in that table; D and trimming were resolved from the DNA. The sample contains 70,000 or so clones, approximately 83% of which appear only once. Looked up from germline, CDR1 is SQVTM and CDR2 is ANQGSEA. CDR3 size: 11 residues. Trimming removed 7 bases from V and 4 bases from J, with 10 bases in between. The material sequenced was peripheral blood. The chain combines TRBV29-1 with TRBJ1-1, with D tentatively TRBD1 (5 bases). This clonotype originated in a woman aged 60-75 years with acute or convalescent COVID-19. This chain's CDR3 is CSAGGGTEAFF. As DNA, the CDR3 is TGCAGCGCCGGGGGGGGCACTGAAGCTTTCTTT. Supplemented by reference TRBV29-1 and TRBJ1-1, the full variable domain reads SAVISQKPSRDICQRGTSLTIQCQVDSQVTMMFWYRQQPGQSLTLIATANQGSEATYESGFVIDKFPISRPNLTFSTLTVSNMSPEDSSIYLCSAGGGTEAFFGQGTRLTVV.